These T cell receptor beta chains were read from a single sample in a study of PD-1 blockade in classical Hodgkin lymphoma. Method: immunoSEQ multiplex PCR; TCRdb's copy keeps in-frame clones and lacks some. In the table there are around 25,000 clones, roughly 78% of which are singletons. The sequencing here drew on peripheral blood mononuclear cells (PBMCs), taken before the second cycle of nivolumab. Every receptor here comes from a human donor with classical Hodgkin lymphoma. Each CDR3 is given with its conserved first and last residue. The D gene is left open where the match is weak. Where a row states a size, it is once, few, many or the class of an expanded clone; other rows omit it.

clone size	D gene	V gene	J gene	CDR3 DNA	CDR3 protein
few	TRBD1	TRBV7-9	TRBJ1-2	TGTGCCAGCAGCTTAGCGGGACAGGGCTATGGCTACACCTTC	CASSLAGQGYGYTF
-	-	TRBV20-1	TRBJ2-7	TGCAGTTTGGACGGACCCTACGAGCAGTACTTC	CSLDGPYEQYF
-	TRBD1	TRBV28	TRBJ1-1	TGTGCCAGCAGCACCGGGACAGGGCTCACTGAAGCTTTCTTT	CASSTGTGLTEAFF
-	TRBD1	TRBV5-1	TRBJ1-2	TGCGCCAGCAGCTTGCTCGCGACTGGGACAGGGAACTATGGCTACACCTTC	CASSLLATGTGNYGYTF
-	-	TRBV5-4	TRBJ2-3	TGTGCCAGCAGCTTGAGCGGGAGCACAGATACGCAGTATTTT	CASSLSGSTDTQYF
-	TRBD2	TRBV28	TRBJ2-7	TGTGCCAGCAGTCTACTAGCGGGGGGTTCAACCTACGAGCAGTACTTC	CASSLLAGGSTYEQYF
-	-	TRBV6-6	TRBJ1-4	TGTGCCAGCAGTTACCCTCCGGGGGGGGAAAAACTGTTTTTT	CASSYPPGGEKLFF
-	-	TRBV29-1	TRBJ2-7	TGCAGCGTCGCAGACGGTGCCTACGAGCAGTACTTC	CSVADGAYEQYF
once	-	TRBV13	TRBJ1-2	TGTGCCAGCAGCTTAGGAGCAGGTCTTTCTTATGGCTACACCTTC	CASSLGAGLSYGYTF
-	TRBD1	TRBV7-6	TRBJ1-1	TGTGCCAGCAGCTCCAACCCCGGGACAGGGGGCGGGGAAGCTTTCTTT	CASSSNPGTGGGEAFF
-	TRBD1	TRBV10-2	TRBJ1-1	TGCGCCAGCAGCGGGACAGTGAACACTGAAGCTTTCTTT	CASSGTVNTEAFF
-	TRBD2	TRBV30	TRBJ2-2	TGTGCCTGGAGTCGGGGGGGGAACACCGGGGAGCTGTTTTTT	CAWSRGGNTGELFF
-	-	TRBV9	TRBJ2-7	TGTGCCAGCAGCGCTACCGACAGGAGAACCTACGAGCAGTACTTC	CASSATDRRTYEQYF
-	-	TRBV7-9	TRBJ1-1	TGTGCCAGCAGCCTAGGGGCAGGACCTAGGTTTATGAACACTGAAGCTTTCTTT	CASSLGAGPRFMNTEAFF
-	-	TRBV7-7	TRBJ2-3	TGTGCTAGCAGCTCGCTGACTACAGATACGCAGTATTTT	CASSSLTTDTQYF
-	TRBD1	TRBV5-6	TRBJ2-7	TGTGCCAGCAGCTCCTACAGGGGGCGCTTAACGTGGTACTTC	CASSSYRGRLTWYF
-	TRBD1	TRBV27	TRBJ1-1	TGTGCCAGCAGTTTACAGGGGGCGTTAGGCACTGAAGCTTTCTTT	CASSLQGALGTEAFF
few	-	TRBV7-2	TRBJ2-2	TGTGCCAGCAGCCGGGGGGCATCGAACACCGGGGAGCTGTTTTTT	CASSRGASNTGELFF
-	TRBD1	TRBV7-6	TRBJ2-3	TGTGCCAGCAGCCCCGGACAGGCGACCACAGATACGCAGTATTTT	CASSPGQATTDTQYF
-	TRBD1	TRBV28	TRBJ1-2	TGTGCCAGCAGTTACCCGGGACAGGGGCGATTCTATGGCTACACCTTC	CASSYPGQGRFYGYTF
-	TRBD1	TRBV28	TRBJ2-7	TGTGCCAGCAGTGCCTCCGGGACAGGGCGGATCTACGAGCAGTACTTC	CASSASGTGRIYEQYF
-	TRBD1	TRBV27	TRBJ1-5	TGTGCCAGCAGTCCAACAGGGGTGCGCAATCAGCCCCAGCATTTT	CASSPTGVRNQPQHF
few	-	TRBV9	TRBJ2-1	TGTGCCAGCAGCCCCGACTTTGGCGGGGGCCTCAATGAGCAGTTCTTC	CASSPDFGGGLNEQFF
-	-	TRBV6-5	TRBJ1-3	TGTGCCAGCGAAGGGTTCAACACCATATATTTT	CASEGFNTIYF
-	TRBD2	TRBV6-4	TRBJ2-3	TGTGCCAGCAGTGAGGGACTAGCTTCGACAGATACGCAGTATTTT	CASSEGLASTDTQYF
-	-	TRBV5-5	TRBJ1-5	TGTGCCAGCAGCTTAAGTGGCGCCGTTTCTACCCCCCAGCATTTT	CASSLSGAVSTPQHF
-	-	TRBV27	TRBJ1-2	TGTGCCAGCAGTCCCGCTAGCCGTAAGCACTATGGCTACACCTTC	CASSPASRKHYGYTF
-	-	TRBV2	TRBJ2-3	TGTGCCCATAACCCCCCCCAGGGAGGTACGCAGTATTTT	CAHNPPQGGTQYF
-	-	TRBV28	TRBJ1-1	TGTGCCAGCAGACCGGGAGGGCGAACCGGTGGAGCTTTCTTT	CASRPGGRTGGAFF
once	TRBD1	TRBV28	TRBJ1-2	TGTGCCAGCAGTTCCCCCCCGGGACAGTGGATATATGGCTACACCTTC	CASSSPPGQWIYGYTF
-	-	TRBV7-8	TRBJ1-2	TGTGCCAGCAGCTTTGGGGCAGCTAACTATGGCTACACCTTC	CASSFGAANYGYTF
-	-	TRBV10-3	TRBJ2-2	TGTGCCATCAGCGCCCTAGACAGTTTGGGCACCGGGGAGCTGTTTTTT	CAISALDSLGTGELFF
few	TRBD1	TRBV9	TRBJ1-1	TGTGCCAGCAGCGTAGAAGGGACAGTCTTGAACACTGAAGCTTTCTTT	CASSVEGTVLNTEAFF
-	TRBD1	TRBV4-1	TRBJ1-4	TGCGCCAGCAGCCAAGTCTTTTCGGGACAGGGAGTTGAAAAACTGTTTTTT	CASSQVFSGQGVEKLFF
few	-	TRBV28	TRBJ2-3	TGTGCCAGCGGCGGAACCTCAGGGGCAGATACGCAGTATTTT	CASGGTSGADTQYF
-	TRBD1	TRBV28	TRBJ1-3	TGTGCCAGCAAGGACAGGGCTGGAAACACCATATATTTT	CASKDRAGNTIYF
-	-	TRBV4-3	TRBJ1-2	TGCGCCAGCAGCCAAGAGATACAGGGAGCTAACTATGGCTACACCTTC	CASSQEIQGANYGYTF
-	-	TRBV28	TRBJ1-5	TGTGCCAGCAGTCAAGGACAGCCCCAGCATTTT	CASSQGQPQHF
-	-	TRBV13	TRBJ2-5	TGTGCCAGCAGCCTTACAGGGTACGAAGAGACCCAGTACTTC	CASSLTGYEETQYF
-	-	TRBV4-3	TRBJ1-4	TGCGCCAGCAGCCAATGGGTCGGCGAGGGGGAAAAACTGTTTTTT	CASSQWVGEGEKLFF
-	-	TRBV30	TRBJ1-1	TGTGCCTGGAGTGCCTTCCCGCCCCCGGAGACTGAAGCTTTCTTT	CAWSAFPPPETEAFF
-	-	TRBV11-3	TRBJ2-3	TGTGCCAGCAGCGGGGCCGGCACAGATACGCAGTATTTT	CASSGAGTDTQYF
-	-	TRBV10-3	TRBJ2-7	TGTGCCATCAGTGAGGCAAACTCCTACGAGCAGTACTTC	CAISEANSYEQYF
-	-	TRBV7-9	TRBJ1-6	TGTGCCAGCAGCTTAAGGGCCCGAGATTCACCCCTCCACTTT	CASSLRARDSPLHF
-	-	TRBV7-9	TRBJ2-2	TGTGCCGTCCCCTCTCCCGGGGAGCTGTTTTTT	CAVPSPGELFF
-	-	TRBV28	TRBJ2-5	TGTGCCAGCAGCCGGCGGGCGGGGAGAGAGACCCAGTACTTC	CASSRRAGRETQYF
-	TRBD1	TRBV19	TRBJ1-5	TGTGCCAGTAGTCACCCGGACAGGGGGCATCAGCCCCAGCATTTT	CASSHPDRGHQPQHF
-	TRBD1	TRBV11-2	TRBJ2-7	TGTGCCAGCAGCTTCGGACAGGGGAACTACGAGCAGTACTTC	CASSFGQGNYEQYF
-	-	TRBV4-3	TRBJ2-7	TGCGCCAGCAGCCAAGACAGGGCCTACGAGCAGTACTTC	CASSQDRAYEQYF